This TCR beta chain was identified during a study of blood T cell repertoires in COVID-19. Those enrolled in Seattle joined during active infection and were followed longitudinally afterward. Data came from immunoSEQ multiplex PCR; TCRdb stores just in-frame clones and leaves some out. The sample records over 80,000 clones, around two thirds being singletons. This CDR3 is built from 17 residues. Trimming at V came to 6 bases and at J to 2 bases, leaving 15 bases not matched to a gene. Germline values: CDR1 MDHEN, CDR2 SYDVKM. The sample taken for sequencing was peripheral blood. The chain couples TRBV28 to TRBJ2-7; 8 nucleotides line up with TRBD2. The clonotype originates from a man aged 70-80 years with COVID-19, enrolled during active disease. This chain's CDR3 is CASSLTRGTRITYEQYF. As DNA, the CDR3 is TGTGCCAGCAGCCTCACCCGCGGGACTAGGATCACCTACGAGCAGTACTTC.